These 25 T cell receptor beta chains were all obtained from the same sample, sequenced in a study of cytomegalovirus exposure and HLA in healthy donors (dated by TCRdb to the late 2010s). Library method: the immunoSEQ multiplex PCR assay. The multiplex PCR relied on a mix of 60 forward primers for TCR Vbeta segments and 13 reverse primers for TCR Jbeta segments. This immuneACCESS table, as held by TCRdb, lists in-frame sequences with V and J called but not all clones. Of the missing ones, under half trace to an unresolved V gene in checked studies; the others have no known cause. This sample is represented by 110,000 or so clones; 77% of them were singletons. In total, the top ten clones hold 11% of the sample. The sequencing sample was made of PBMCs. The receptors derive from a man aged 35 to 55 in good health and CMV-seropositive.

This chain links TRBV9 with TRBJ2-2; 7 nucleotides match TRBD1. CDR3 length: 14 residues. V lost 7 bases to trimming and J lost 1 base; unmatched junction nucleotides: 4. Germline CDR1 reads SGDLS; CDR2 reads YYNGEE. CDR3 region: CASQGQLNTGELFF. The CDR3 coding sequence is TGTGCCAGCCAGGGACAGCTGAACACCGGGGAGCTGTTTTTT.

In this sample, this clone turned up once. The rearrangement joins TRBV4-1 to TRBJ2-7; no reliable D call. The CDR3 covers 13 residues. The V gene's germline CDR1 is MGHRA and CDR2 YSYEKL. Trimming cost V 0 bases and J 4 bases, with 7 bases left between them. The CDR3 protein is CASSQDSEYEQYF. CDR3 in DNA: TGCGCCAGCAGCCAAGATAGTGAATACGAGCAGTACTTC.

The chain couples TRBV9 to TRBJ1-6, with a possible D match to TRBD1 (5 bases). The germline V gene encodes CDR1 SGDLS and CDR2 YYNGEE. V lost 0 bases to trimming and J lost 10 bases, with 14 bases between them. CDR3 length: 15 residues. The CDR3 loop reads CASSVDGEGRSPLHF. CDR3 nucleotide sequence: TGTGCCAGCAGCGTAGACGGGGAGGGGCGGTCACCCCTCCACTTT.

The sample holds one count of this clone. The chain carries TRBV25-1 and TRBJ2-5; TRBD1 agrees at 9 bases. V was clipped by 8 bases and J by 5 bases; unmatched bases: 15. This CDR3 has 16 residues. Per the germline V gene, CDR1 is MGHDK and CDR2 is SYGVNS. The CDR3 here is CASSTLVQGANETQYF. The CDR3 bases are TGTGCCAGCTCGACCCTAGTACAGGGGGCGAATGAGACCCAGTACTTC.

The rearrangement links TRBV29-1 to TRBJ2-7, with 10 bases aligning to TRBD1. Germline V gene lookup returns CDR1 SQVTM and CDR2 ANQGSEA. This CDR3 spans 15 amino acids. V shed 4 bases, J shed 6 bases, and the junction held 12 bases outside the gene matches. The CDR3 loop is CSVGGTGDRSIEQYF. The DNA of the CDR3 is TGCAGCGTTGGAGGGACAGGGGATCGTTCGATCGAGCAGTACTTC.

The V and J genes are TRBV4-1 and TRBJ2-5; D might be TRBD1 (6 bases). V lost 0 bases and J 7 bases, leaving 9 bases between the germline ends. CDR3 size: 13 residues. In germline, CDR1 is MGHRA, CDR2 YSYEKL. CDR3 in DNA: TGCGCCAGCAGCCAAGATGCCAGGGGGACCCAGTACTTC. Translation: CASSQDARGTQYF.

The rearrangement links TRBV7-5 to TRBJ1-3; the D call TRBD1 from the table was never checked on the DNA. TRBV7-5 is flagged as a pseudogene. This CDR3 has 15 amino acids. Written as DNA, the CDR3 is TGTGCCAGAAGAAATCCAATTCCCTCTGGAAACACCATATATTTT. Its protein is CARRNPIPSGNTIYF.

This clone came up once. The chain couples TRBV7-2 to TRBJ1-1, with D unresolved. Germline CDR1 reads SGHTA; CDR2 reads FQGNSA. V shed 0 bases and J shed 2 bases, with 10 bases lying between them. The CDR3 runs 15 residues. The CDR3, as DNA: TGTGCCAGCAGCTTAGCGGTCAGCGGCAACACTGAAGCTTTCTTT. It yields the protein CASSLAVSGNTEAFF.

The rearrangement joins TRBV7-9 to TRBJ2-7, with D tentatively TRBD2 (5 bases). The V gene lost 0 bases and the J gene lost 2 bases, with 11 bases spanning the gap. The length of the CDR3 is 15 residues. Germline CDR1 and CDR2: SEHNR and FQNEAQ (reference sequence). CDR3 DNA: TGTGCCAGCAGCTTAGCGAGCCTGAGGGCCTACGAGCAGTACTTC. Its protein product is CASSLASLRAYEQYF.

The V and J genes are TRBV19 and TRBJ1-3; D is possibly TRBD1 (5 bases). The length of the CDR3 is 14 residues. CDR1 is LNHDA and CDR2 is SQIVND in the germline V gene (reference sequence). The germline V and J ends were trimmed by 9 bases and 0 bases, with 12 bases remaining between them. This CDR3 is CASRRGNSGNTIYF. CDR3 nucleotide sequence: TGTGCCAGCCGGCGGGGCAACTCTGGAAACACCATATATTTT.

The chain joins TRBV2 to TRBJ2-1, with 10 bases identical to TRBD1. The CDR3 is 17 residues long. Looked up from germline, CDR1 is SNHLY and CDR2 is FYNNEI. Germline trimming cut 4 bases from V and 4 bases from J; bases unmatched to any gene: 10. CDR3 loop: CASSGVVRDRGYNEQFF. The CDR3 DNA reads TGTGCCAGCAGTGGGGTAGTCCGGGACAGGGGTTACAATGAGCAGTTCTTC.

In DNA form, the CDR3 reads TGTGCCAGCAGCCAACTAGGGGGATCCTACGAGCAGTACTTC. It encodes CASSQLGGSYEQYF. This chain joins TRBV4-2 and TRBJ2-7; D is perhaps TRBD1 (6 bases). Trimming left V 2 bases short and J 1 base short, with 9 bases between. Germline CDR1 reads LGHNA; CDR2 reads YNFKEQ. The CDR3 has 14 amino acids.

The gene calls are TRBV7-3 and TRBJ1-1; 8 nucleotides line up with TRBD1. This CDR3 region has 14 residues. V was clipped by 6 bases and J by 5 bases; unmatched bases: 8. CDR1 is SGHTA, CDR2 FQGTGA, per germline. CDR3 nucleotides: TGTGCCAGCAGTCAAAACAGGGGGATAACTGAAGCTTTCTTT. It codes for CASSQNRGITEAFF.

The chain joins TRBV19 to TRBJ2-5; the D gene is possibly TRBD1 (5 bases). V was shortened by 4 bases and J by 11 bases, with 26 bases between the two germline ends. Germline CDR1 is LNHDA and CDR2 is SQIVND (reference sequence). CDR3 length: 16 residues. The CDR3 is CASSSQGRTRYEGQYF. In DNA, the CDR3 is TGTGCCAGTAGTAGCCAGGGCAGAACCCGATACGAAGGGCAGTACTTC.

The chain employs TRBV4-1 and TRBJ2-7; 9 nucleotides line up with TRBD1. CDR3 length: 15 residues. With V trimmed by 1 base and J by 3 bases, 4 bases remained unmatched. CDR1 is MGHRA and CDR2 is YSYEKL in the germline V gene. The chain's CDR3 is CASSQAPGQGYEQYF. The CDR3 DNA reads as TGCGCCAGCAGCCAAGCACCGGGACAGGGCTACGAGCAGTACTTC.

V gene TRBV5-8 combines with J gene TRBJ2-5, with TRBD1 matching 9 bases. The germline CDR1 and CDR2 sequences are SGHTS and YDEGEE. After removal of 0 bases from V and 2 bases from J, the junction contained 2 bases not matched to a gene. CDR3 length: 15 residues. This chain's CDR3 is CASSLGTGDQETQYF. The CDR3, as DNA: TGTGCCAGCAGCTTGGGGACAGGGGATCAAGAGACCCAGTACTTC.

As DNA, the CDR3 is TGCAGCGTTGAGGAGGGCTTCCAGAATGAGCAGTTCTTC. Translated, it gives CSVEEGFQNEQFF. V and J are TRBV29-1 and TRBJ2-1; D may be TRBD2 (6 bases). The CDR3 consists of 13 residues. V lost 3 bases to trimming and J lost 7 bases, with 13 bases between them. CDR1 and CDR2 from the germline V gene are SQVTM and ANQGSEA.

Only one count was recorded for this clone. V usage is TRBV5-1 and J usage is TRBJ1-5, with 7 bases identical to TRBD1. Germline loops: CDR1 SGHRS, CDR2 YFSETQ. CDR3 length equals 12 residues. The V gene end was trimmed by 7 bases and the J gene end by 5 bases; junction bases not matched to a gene: 3. The CDR3 region is CASETGDQPQHF. The CDR3 bases are TGCGCCAGCGAAACAGGGGATCAGCCCCAGCATTTT.

V and J are TRBV9 and TRBJ2-1, with 11 bases that match TRBD2. CDR3 length: 16 residues. Trimming took 0 bases from V and 6 from J; bases not matched to a gene: 5. Per germline, CDR1 SGDLS and CDR2 YYNGEE. The chain's CDR3 is CASSVGLAGGPNEQFF. The DNA of the CDR3 is TGTGCCAGCAGCGTAGGCTTAGCGGGGGGGCCCAATGAGCAGTTCTTC.

This rearrangement joins TRBV28 to TRBJ2-7, with D possibly TRBD1 on 5 matching bases. The CDR3 loop spans 11 amino acids. V gave up 10 bases and J gave up 9 bases, with 16 bases separating them. The germline V gene has CDR1 MDHEN and CDR2 SYDVKM. The CDR3 region is CATQQVRLQYF. The CDR3 DNA reads TGTGCCACCCAACAGGTTCGTCTGCAGTACTTC.

J is TRBJ1-1 and V is TRBV19, with 7 bases lining up with TRBD1. With 1 base clipped from V and 10 bases from J, the junction kept 6 bases outside the gene matches. This CDR3 comprises 13 residues. Germline V gene sequence: CDR1 LNHDA, CDR2 SQIVND (reference sequence). CDR3 sequence (DNA): TGTGCCAGTAGTATAGGGGGCGCAGGGGGAGCTTTCTTT. This codes for CASSIGGAGGAFF.

CDR3 nucleotides: TGTGCCAGCAGCTTAGGGGGGGGCAGGGGAACAACTAATGAAAAACTGTTTTTT. This sequence encodes CASSLGGGRGTTNEKLFF. This sequence joins TRBV7-2 and TRBJ1-4; weak D call: TRBD1 (6 bases). The germline V gene has CDR1 SGHTA and CDR2 FQGNSA. The CDR3 loop spans 18 amino acids. V was trimmed by 1 base and J by 0 bases, leaving 15 bases between them.

The chain uses TRBV27 and TRBJ2-7, with D possibly TRBD1 on 6 matching bases. The CDR3 contains 14 residues. V shed 3 bases and J shed 5 bases, with 14 bases lying between them. Germline V gene data show CDR1 as MNHEY and CDR2 as SMNVEV (reference sequence). The CDR3 nucleotides are TGTGCCAGCAGTTTCTCCAGGGGTATGAACGAGCAGTACTTC. Protein: CASSFSRGMNEQYF.

The gene calls are TRBV4-1 and TRBJ2-1, with 8 nucleotides matching TRBD2. Germline V lookup: CDR1 MGHRA, CDR2 YSYEKL. The CDR3 contains 16 residues. J was trimmed by 6 bases and V by 6 bases; bases with no gene match: 13. The CDR3 region has the DNA TGCGCCAGCAGTTCCCCGGGGGGGGATGCGGGCAATGAGCAGTTCTTC. This translates into CASSSPGGDAGNEQFF.

The chain joins TRBV2 to TRBJ2-3, with 7 bases lining up with TRBD1. J gave up 2 bases and V 3 bases, and 8 bases lay outside the gene matches. Germline CDR1 SNHLY, CDR2 FYNNEI. This CDR3 contains 16 residues. The CDR3 loop reads CASSDQSDRPTDTQYF. In nucleotides, the CDR3 is TGTGCCAGCAGTGATCAATCGGACAGGCCCACAGATACGCAGTATTTT. Combining the CDR3 with reference TRBV2 and TRBJ2-3 gives the whole variable domain EPEVTQTPSHQVTQMGQEVILRCVPISNHLYFYWYRQILGQKVEFLVSFYNNEISEKSEIFDDQFSVERPDGSNFTLKIRSTKLEDSAMYFCASSDQSDRPTDTQYFGPGTRLTVL.